The clone carrying this TCR beta chain has a single count. The target antigen is unknown. The data originate from a study of T cell responses to AZD1222 COVID-19 vaccine. Measured with immunoSEQ multiplex PCR; TCRdb has only the in-frame clones, and not every one. The sample consists of more than 85,000 clones, around nine tenths of them appearing once. In germline, CDR1 is SEHNR, CDR2 FQNEAQ (reference sequence). The V end was cut by 6 bases, the J end by 1 base, with 15 bases between. The CDR3 loop spans 15 amino acids. Overall study findings and caveats: Reportedly, close to half of spike-specific TCRs are directed against unmutated variant regions. White British ancestry dominated among donors, who included more females, and clonal diversity was possibly underestimated. Vaccine-related CD4 TCRs covered spike, predominating at 160-218 and 743-854.

The specimen comprised peripheral blood, sampled on day 0 of AZD1222 vaccination. V is TRBV7-9 and J is TRBJ2-5; tentative D call: TRBD2 (6 bases). This TCR was recovered from an adult in good health. The CDR3 DNA reads as TGTGCCAGCAGTTGGTCGGGGGAAGTCCAAGAGACCCAGTACTTC. This sequence encodes CASSWSGEVQETQYF.